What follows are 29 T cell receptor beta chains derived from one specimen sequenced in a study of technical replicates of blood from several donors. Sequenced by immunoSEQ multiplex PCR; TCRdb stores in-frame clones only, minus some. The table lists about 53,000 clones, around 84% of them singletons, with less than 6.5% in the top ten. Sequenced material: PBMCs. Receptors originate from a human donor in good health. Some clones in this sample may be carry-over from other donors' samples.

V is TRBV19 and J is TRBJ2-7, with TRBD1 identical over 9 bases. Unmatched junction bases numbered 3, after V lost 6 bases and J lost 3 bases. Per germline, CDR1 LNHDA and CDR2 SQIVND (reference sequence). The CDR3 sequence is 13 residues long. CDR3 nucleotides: TGTGCCAGTAGGGGACAGGGAATCTACGAGCAGTACTTC. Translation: CASRGQGIYEQYF.

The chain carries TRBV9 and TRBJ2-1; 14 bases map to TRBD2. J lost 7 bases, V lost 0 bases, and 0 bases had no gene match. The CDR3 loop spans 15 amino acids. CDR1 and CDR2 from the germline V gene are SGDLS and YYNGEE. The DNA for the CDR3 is TGTGCCAGCAGCGTAGGGACTAGCGGGAGGAATGAGCAGTTCTTC. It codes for CASSVGTSGRNEQFF. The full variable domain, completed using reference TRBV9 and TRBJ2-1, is DSGVTQTPKHLITATGQRVTLRCSPRSGDLSVYWYQQSLDQGLQFLIQYYNGEERAKGNILERFSAQQFPDLHSELNLSSLELGDSALYFCASSVGTSGRNEQFFGPGTRLTVL.

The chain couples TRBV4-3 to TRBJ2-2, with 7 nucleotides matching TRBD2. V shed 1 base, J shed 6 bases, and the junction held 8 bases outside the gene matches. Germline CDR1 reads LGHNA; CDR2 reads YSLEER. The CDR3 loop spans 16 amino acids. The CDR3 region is CASSQAGLRGSGELFF. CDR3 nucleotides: TGCGCCAGCAGCCAAGCGGGGTTGCGGGGGTCCGGGGAGCTGTTTTTT.

The CDR3 DNA reads as TGTGCCAGCAGCTCTGCGGCAGGGGGCTCCTACGAGCAGTACTTC. Amino acid sequence: CASSSAAGGSYEQYF. V and J are TRBV7-9 and TRBJ2-7; TRBD1 matches 7 bases. Germline CDR1 and CDR2: SEHNR and FQNEAQ (reference sequence). This CDR3 is 15 amino acids long. V was pared by 4 bases and J by 0 bases, with 6 bases of the junction left unmatched.

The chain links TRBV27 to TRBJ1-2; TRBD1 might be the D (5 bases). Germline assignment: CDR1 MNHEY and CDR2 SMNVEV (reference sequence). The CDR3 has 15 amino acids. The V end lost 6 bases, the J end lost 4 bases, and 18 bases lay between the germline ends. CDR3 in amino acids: CASSSRQSPTYGYTF. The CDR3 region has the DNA TGTGCCAGCAGCTCCAGACAGTCCCCCACCTATGGCTACACCTTC.

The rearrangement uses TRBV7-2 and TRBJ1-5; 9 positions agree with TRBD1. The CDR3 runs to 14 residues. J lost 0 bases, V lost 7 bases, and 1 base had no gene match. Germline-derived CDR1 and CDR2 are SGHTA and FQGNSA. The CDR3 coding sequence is TGTGCCAGCAAGGGACAGGGTAGCAATCAGCCCCAGCATTTT. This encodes CASKGQGSNQPQHF.

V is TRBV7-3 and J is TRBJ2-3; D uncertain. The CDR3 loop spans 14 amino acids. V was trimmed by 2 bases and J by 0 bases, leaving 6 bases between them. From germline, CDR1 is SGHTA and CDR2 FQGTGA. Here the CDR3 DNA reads TGTGCCAGCAGCTTAGTCGGGAGCACAGATACGCAGTATTTT. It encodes CASSLVGSTDTQYF.

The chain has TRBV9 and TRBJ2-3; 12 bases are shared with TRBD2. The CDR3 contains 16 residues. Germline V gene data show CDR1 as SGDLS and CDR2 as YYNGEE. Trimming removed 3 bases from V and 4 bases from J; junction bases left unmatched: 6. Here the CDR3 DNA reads TGTGCCAGCAGCGATCGACTAGCGGGAGAAGCAGATACGCAGTATTTT. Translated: CASSDRLAGEADTQYF.

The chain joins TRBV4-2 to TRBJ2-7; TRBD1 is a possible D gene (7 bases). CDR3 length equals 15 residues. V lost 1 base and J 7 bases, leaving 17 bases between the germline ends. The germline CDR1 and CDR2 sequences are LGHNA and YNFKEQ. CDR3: CASSQGGRRGDEQYF. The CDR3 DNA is TGTGCCAGCAGCCAAGGGGGGCGCAGGGGGGATGAGCAGTACTTC.

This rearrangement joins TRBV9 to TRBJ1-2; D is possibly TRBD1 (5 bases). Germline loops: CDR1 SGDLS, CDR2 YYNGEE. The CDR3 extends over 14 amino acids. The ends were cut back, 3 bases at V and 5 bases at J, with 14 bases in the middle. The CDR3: CASSAEGRAYGYTF. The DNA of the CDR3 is TGTGCCAGCAGCGCCGAGGGGAGGGCTTATGGCTACACCTTC.

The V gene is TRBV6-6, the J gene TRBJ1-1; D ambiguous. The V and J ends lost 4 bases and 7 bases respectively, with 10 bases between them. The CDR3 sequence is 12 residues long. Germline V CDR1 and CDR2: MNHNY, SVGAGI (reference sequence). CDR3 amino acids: CASSSIEYEAFF. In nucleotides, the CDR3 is TGTGCCAGCAGTTCAATAGAGTATGAAGCTTTCTTT.

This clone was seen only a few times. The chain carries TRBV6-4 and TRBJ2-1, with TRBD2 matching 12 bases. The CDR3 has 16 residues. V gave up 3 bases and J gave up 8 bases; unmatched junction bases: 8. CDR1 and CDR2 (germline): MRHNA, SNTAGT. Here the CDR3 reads CASSEASGRGEDEQFF. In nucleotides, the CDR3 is TGTGCCAGCAGTGAGGCTAGCGGGAGGGGCGAGGATGAGCAGTTCTTC.

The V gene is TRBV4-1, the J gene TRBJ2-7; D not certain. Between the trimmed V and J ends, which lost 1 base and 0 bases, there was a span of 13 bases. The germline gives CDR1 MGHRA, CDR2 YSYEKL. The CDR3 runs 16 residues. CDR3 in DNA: TGCGCCAGCAGCCAAGTCTCATCCCTAAGCTCCTACGAGCAGTACTTC. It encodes CASSQVSSLSSYEQYF.

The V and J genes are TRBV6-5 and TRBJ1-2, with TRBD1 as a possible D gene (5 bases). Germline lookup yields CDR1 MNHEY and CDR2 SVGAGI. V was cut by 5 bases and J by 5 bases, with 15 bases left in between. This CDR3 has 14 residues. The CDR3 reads CASSPREGTYGYTF. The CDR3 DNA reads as TGTGCCAGCAGTCCGCGAGAGGGGACTTATGGCTACACCTTC.

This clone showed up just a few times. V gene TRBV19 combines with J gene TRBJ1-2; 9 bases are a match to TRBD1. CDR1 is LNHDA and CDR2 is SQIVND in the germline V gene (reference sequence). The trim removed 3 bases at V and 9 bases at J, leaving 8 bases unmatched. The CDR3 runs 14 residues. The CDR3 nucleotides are TGTGCCAGTAGTATCGTGGGGACAGGGACTCGCTACACCTTC. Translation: CASSIVGTGTRYTF.

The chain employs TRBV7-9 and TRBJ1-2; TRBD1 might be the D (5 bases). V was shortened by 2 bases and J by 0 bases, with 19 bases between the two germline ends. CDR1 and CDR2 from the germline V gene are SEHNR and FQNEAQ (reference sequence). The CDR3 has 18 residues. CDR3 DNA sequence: TGTGCCAGCAGCTTATCGATGGCAGGGACTCCCTCTAACTATGGCTACACCTTC. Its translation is CASSLSMAGTPSNYGYTF.

This CDR3 reads CASSQVVSEKLFF. The CDR3 nucleotides read TGCGCCAGCAGCCAAGTTGTGTCGGAAAAACTGTTTTTT. The chain employs TRBV4-1 and TRBJ1-4, with no clear D. Trimming pared 1 base from V and 8 bases from J, leaving 8 bases between. There are 13 residues in the CDR3. Germline V CDR1 and CDR2: MGHRA, YSYEKL.

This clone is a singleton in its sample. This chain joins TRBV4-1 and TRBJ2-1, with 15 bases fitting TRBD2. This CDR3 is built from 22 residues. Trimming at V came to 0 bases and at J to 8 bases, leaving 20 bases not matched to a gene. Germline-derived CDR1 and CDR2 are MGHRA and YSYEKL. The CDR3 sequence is CASSQDEPGAGLAGGAGYEQFF. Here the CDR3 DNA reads TGCGCCAGCAGCCAAGACGAACCCGGGGCAGGACTAGCGGGGGGGGCGGGATATGAGCAGTTCTTC.

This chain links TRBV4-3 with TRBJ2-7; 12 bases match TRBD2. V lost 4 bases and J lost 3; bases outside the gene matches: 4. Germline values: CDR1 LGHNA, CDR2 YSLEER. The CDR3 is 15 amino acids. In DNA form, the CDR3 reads TGCGCCAGCAGCCCCCGACTAGCGGGAGACTACGAGCAGTACTTC. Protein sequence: CASSPRLAGDYEQYF.

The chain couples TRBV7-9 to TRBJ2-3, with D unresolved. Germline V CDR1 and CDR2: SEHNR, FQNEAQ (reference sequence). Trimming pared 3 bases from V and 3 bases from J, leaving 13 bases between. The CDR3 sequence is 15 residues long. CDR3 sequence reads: CASSFSPLRTDTQYF. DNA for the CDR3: TGTGCCAGCAGCTTTTCTCCTCTCCGGACAGATACGCAGTATTTT.

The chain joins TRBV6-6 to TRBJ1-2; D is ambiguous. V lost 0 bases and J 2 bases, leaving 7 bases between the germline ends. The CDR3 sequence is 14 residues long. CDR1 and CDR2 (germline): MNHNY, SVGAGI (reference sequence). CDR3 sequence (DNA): TGTGCCAGCAGTTACTCCACAGCAAACTATGGCTACACCTTC. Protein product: CASSYSTANYGYTF.

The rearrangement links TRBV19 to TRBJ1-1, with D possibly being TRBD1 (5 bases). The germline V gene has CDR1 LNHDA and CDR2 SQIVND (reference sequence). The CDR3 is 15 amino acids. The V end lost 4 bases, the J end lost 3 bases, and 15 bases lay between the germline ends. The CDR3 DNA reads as TGTGCCAGTAGTACGAACAGGCTTGGGGACACTGAAGCTTTCTTT. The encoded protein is CASSTNRLGDTEAFF.

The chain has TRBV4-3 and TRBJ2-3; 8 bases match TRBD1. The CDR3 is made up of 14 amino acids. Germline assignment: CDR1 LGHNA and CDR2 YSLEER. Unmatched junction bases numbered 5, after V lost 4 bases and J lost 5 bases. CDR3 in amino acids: CASSPGQGGDTQYF. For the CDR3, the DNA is TGCGCCAGCAGCCCAGGACAGGGTGGAGATACGCAGTATTTT.

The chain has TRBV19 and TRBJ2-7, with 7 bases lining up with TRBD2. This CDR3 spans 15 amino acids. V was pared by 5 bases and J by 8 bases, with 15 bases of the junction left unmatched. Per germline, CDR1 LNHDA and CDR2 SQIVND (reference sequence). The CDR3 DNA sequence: TGTGCCAGTAGTCCCCAAAGCGGGACCCTGAGCCAGCAGTACTTC. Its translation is CASSPQSGTLSQQYF.

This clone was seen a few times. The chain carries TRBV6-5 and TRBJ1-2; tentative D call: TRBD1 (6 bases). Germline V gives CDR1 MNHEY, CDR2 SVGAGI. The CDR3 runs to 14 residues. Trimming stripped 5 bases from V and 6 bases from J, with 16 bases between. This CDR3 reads CASSTPDRWHGYTF. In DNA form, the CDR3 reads TGTGCCAGCAGTACCCCGGACAGATGGCATGGCTACACCTTC.

In nucleotides, the CDR3 is TGTGCCAGCAGCTCCGGGACAGGAAACGAGCAGTACTTC. Amino acids: CASSSGTGNEQYF. The V and J genes are TRBV7-3 and TRBJ2-7; TRBD1 agrees at 8 bases. J gave up 5 bases and V 4 bases, and 4 bases lay outside the gene matches. The CDR3 length is 13 residues. CDR1 is SGHTA and CDR2 is FQGTGA in the germline V gene.

CDR3 DNA sequence: TGTGCCACCAGCAGAGGCGAACGTGAGCAGTTCTTC. Translated: CATSRGEREQFF. V is TRBV15 and J is TRBJ2-1; no definite D call. In germline, CDR1 is LNHNV, CDR2 YYDKDF (reference sequence). The CDR3 length is 12 residues. Deletions cut 1 base from V and 9 bases from J, with 7 bases between.

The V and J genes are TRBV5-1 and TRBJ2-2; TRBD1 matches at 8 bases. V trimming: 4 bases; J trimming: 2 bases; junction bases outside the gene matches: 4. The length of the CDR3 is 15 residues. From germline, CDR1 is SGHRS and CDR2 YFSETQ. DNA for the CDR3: TGCGCCAGCAGCAACGGACAGGGTAACACCGGGGAGCTGTTTTTT. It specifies CASSNGQGNTGELFF.

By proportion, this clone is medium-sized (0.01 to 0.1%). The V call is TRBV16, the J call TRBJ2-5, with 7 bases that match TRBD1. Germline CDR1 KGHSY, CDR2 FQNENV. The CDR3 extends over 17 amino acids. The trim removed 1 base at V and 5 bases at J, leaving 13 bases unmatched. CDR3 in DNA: TGTGCCAGCAGCCAATTTTCAGCACAGGGGCGCTCGGAGACCCAGTACTTC. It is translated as CASSQFSAQGRSETQYF.